Detailed here is one TCR beta chain. The antigen remains unidentified. The donor population consisted of healthy HIV-negative adults with no recent acute infections or vaccinations. This record belongs to a study of shared clonotypes between healthy human individuals. Broader study findings: In contrast to clonotypes shared by all four donors, non-shared clonotypes had lower generation probabilities.

Sequenced by immunoSEQ multiplex PCR; TCRdb stores in-frame clones only, minus some. The sample lists approximately 980,000 clones, less than 85% occurring once. Trimming removed 3 bases from V and 3 bases from J; junction bases left unmatched: 5. The length of the CDR3 is 15 residues. Germline loops: CDR1 SGHAT, CDR2 FQNNGV. This sequence was found in a man between 18 and 29 years old in good health. The J gene is TRBJ2-1, the V gene TRBV11-2; 7 positions match TRBD2. Sequenced input: memory CD4+ T cells sorted from blood. Stated subset: CD45RA-negative fraction. CDR3 amino acids: CASSFGGRDYNEQFF. DNA for the CDR3: TGTGCCAGCAGCTTCGGGGGGAGAGACTACAATGAGCAGTTCTTC. Full variable domain (rest looked up from reference TRBV11-2 and TRBJ2-1): EAGVAQSPRYKIIEKRQSVAFWCNPISGHATLYWYQQILGQGPKLLIQFQNNGVVDDSQLPKDRFSAERLKGVDSTLKIQPAKLEDSAVYLCASSFGGRDYNEQFFGPGTRLTVL.